The 9 T cell receptor beta chains presented below share a single source sample, sequenced in a study of T cells in Graves' hyperthyroidism and ophthalmopathy. TCR beta CDR3 regions were amplified from RNA transcripts. First-round RT-PCR targeting the TCR CDR3 was performed with the HTBI primer set. TCRdb fed the multiplex PCR reads into MiXCR, producing one record per CDR3 protein. The data show over 350,000 distinct CDR3 sequences, more than 12% seen once. Sequenced input: blood. The receptors were gathered from a man aged 45-65 years with Graves' ophthalmopathy.

This clonotype was detected a few times. The chain carries TRBV19 and TRBJ2-3, with D unclear. The ends were cut back, 7 bases at V and 2 bases at J, with 19 bases in the middle. Germline lookup yields CDR1 LNHDA and CDR2 SQIVND (reference sequence). There are 16 residues in the CDR3. CDR3 coding DNA: TGTGCCAGTAATTCTCTTGGGGTGGCCCTCACAGATACGCAGTATTTT. It is translated as CASNSLGVALTDTQYF.

In this sample, this clonotype turned up a few times. CDR3 sequence (DNA): TGTGCCACCAGTGATGGGGAGGGGCGGGATGGTGGCCAAGAGACCCAGTACTTC. Translating it yields CATSDGEGRDGGQETQYF. V is TRBV24-1 and J is TRBJ2-5, with 7 bases identical to TRBD2. In germline, CDR1 is KGHDR, CDR2 SFDVKD. V shed 3 bases and J 1 base; nucleotides not matched to a gene: 13. The CDR3 is made up of 18 amino acids.

The J gene is TRBJ2-2, the V gene TRBV10-3; weak D call: TRBD1 (5 bases). This CDR3 region has 16 residues. Germline V lookup: CDR1 ENHRY, CDR2 SYGVKD. With 7 bases removed from V and 4 bases from J, the gap between germline ends came to 19 bases. The CDR3 here is CAITNPQGRSTGELFF. The CDR3 nucleotides read TGTGCCATCACAAACCCCCAGGGAAGGTCCACCGGGGAGCTGTTTTTT.

The chain combines TRBV10-3 with TRBJ2-1; TRBD2 aligns across 9 bases. This CDR3 spans 13 amino acids. Trimming removed 7 bases from V and 7 bases from J; junction bases left unmatched: 5. From germline, CDR1 is ENHRY and CDR2 SYGVKD. Here the CDR3 reads CAITKREENEQFF. CDR3 nucleotides: TGTGCCATCACCAAGCGGGAGGAGAATGAGCAGTTCTTC.

This chain links TRBV5-4 with TRBJ2-3; 8 nucleotides align to TRBD1. The CDR3 consists of 14 residues. The J segment lost 5 bases and the V segment lost 7 bases, leaving 9 bases of the junction unmatched. CDR1 SGHNT and CDR2 YYREEE come from the germline V gene (reference sequence). CDR3 amino acids: CASHSQGAIDTQYF. The CDR3 DNA sequence: TGTGCCAGCCATTCGCAGGGGGCGATAGATACGCAGTATTTT. Based on the CDR3 plus reference TRBV5-4 and TRBJ2-3, the full variable domain is ETGVTQSPTHLIKTRGQQVTLRCSSQSGHNTVSWYQQALGQGPQFIFQYYREEENGRGNFPPRFSGLQFPNYSSELNVNALELDDSALYLCASHSQGAIDTQYFGPGTRLTVL.

This clonotype was found many times. The chain is built from TRBV7-2 and TRBJ2-5, with D maybe TRBD2 (5 bases). Germline V gene sequence: CDR1 SGHTA, CDR2 FQGNSA. CDR3 length equals 17 residues. V was cut by 4 bases and J by 5 bases, with 23 bases left in between. The CDR3 sequence: CASSSGFRRMGGETQYF. DNA of the CDR3: TGTGCCAGCAGCTCCGGCTTCCGGCGTATGGGCGGGGAGACCCAGTACTTC.

This clonotype came up many times. This sequence joins TRBV14 and TRBJ2-7; 7 bases fit TRBD2. V trimming: 1 base; J trimming: 3 bases; junction bases outside the gene matches: 12. This CDR3 has 17 amino acids. From germline, CDR1 is SGHDN and CDR2 FVKESK. This CDR3 is CASSQASSAGVGYEQYF. The CDR3 DNA is TGTGCCAGCAGCCAAGCGTCGTCCGCGGGAGTAGGCTACGAGCAGTACTTC.

V and J are TRBV20-1 and TRBJ2-1, with 12 positions matching TRBD2. Trimming cost V 6 bases and J 7 bases; bases outside gene matches: 7. The CDR3 has 14 amino acids. Germline V gene data show CDR1 as DFQATT and CDR2 as SNEGSKA (reference sequence). The CDR3 loop is CSAPTSGSRNEQFF. DNA of the CDR3: TGCAGTGCGCCGACTAGCGGGAGTAGGAATGAGCAGTTCTTC.

This clonotype was seen repeatedly, ten times or more. The genes are TRBV29-1 and TRBJ1-2; D remains ambiguous. The CDR3 runs to 11 residues. Trimming pared 7 bases from V and 2 bases from J, leaving 8 bases between. CDR1 and CDR2 (germline): SQVTM, ANQGSEA. CDR3 in DNA: TGCAGCGCTACAGCGAACTATGGCTACACCTTC. Its protein product is CSATANYGYTF.